A single T cell receptor (beta chain) is shown here with its context. This receptor's antigen is unknown. No base-level quality is on record; no much larger clone is a single base apart. The data were taken from a study of vaccination effects on CD4 cells after COVID-19 (dated by TCRdb to between 2020 and 2023). About the full investigation: To identify antigen-specific CD4+ T cell clonotypes by their expansion, the ViraFEST assay first stimulated PBMC with viral peptide pools and then applied TCR sequencing. Post-vaccine samples across the study were collected a median of 72 days after the second dose, with a range of 14 to 241. Each well held roughly 2 million PBMC cultured in IMDM containing around 5% human AB serum, around 10 IU/ml IL-2 and gentamicin, along with roughly 10 ug/ml peptides. The study compared SARS-CoV-2 spike-specific CD4+ TCR repertoires before and after mRNA vaccination in COVID-19 convalescent patients and infection-naive vaccine recipients. Altogether, over 9 COVID-19 convalescent patients and several SARS-CoV-2-naive healthy vaccine recipients made up the full study. Cultures from other donors in the study were sequenced using the Oncomine TCR Beta short-read assay on an Illumina iSeq 100.

The junction carries 7 bases between V and J, which are trimmed by 4 bases and 1 base respectively. The CDR3 contains 13 residues, cysteine and phenylalanine counted. Solely the CDR3 DNA is kept, with 39 bases framed from the first base. Via the germline V gene, CDR1 is SGHTA and CDR2 FQGNSA. Library preparation employed the immunoSEQ multiplex PCR assay. DNA from the CD4+ T cells that had been cultured and isolated underwent TCR beta CDR3 sequencing. The study's own analysis went as follows. Non-productive TCR sequences were removed and reads were trimmed to the CDR3 region, keeping CDR3s of at least 7 amino acids. The MANAFEST web app was used to pick out antigen-specific clonotypes by comparing their expansion in peptide wells with that in reference cultures. To be called positive, a clone needed expansion at FDR<0.05 compared with the reference and with all other wells, an odds ratio greater than 5, and a frequency greater than 0.1% in two replicate wells. A clonotype was called cross-reactive if it was significantly expanded both in SARS-CoV-2 spike wells and in at least one common cold coronavirus spike condition. CDR3 similarity was assessed by Levenshtein distance using the stringdist R package, and unrooted trees were constructed with ape in R 3.6.1. TCRdb retrieved this table from immuneACCESS and kept in-frame rearrangements only. Not all clones are present; in checked studies, unresolved V genes account for under half, and no reason is known for the remainder. The D gene and trimming were derived from the DNA, and the V and J assignments and clone size from that table. The sample yields around 69,000 clones; under 80% were counted once. Approximately 2.3% of the sample is taken by the ten largest.

After around 10 days of culture, CD4+ T cells were isolated with the EasySep CD4+ T cell isolation kit. Each participant got two doses of an mRNA SARS-CoV-2 vaccine, either BNT162b2 or mRNA-1273. Healthy vaccine recipients had no prior SARS-CoV-2 infection, confirmed by negative nucleocapsid antibodies before and after vaccination. Half of the culture medium was replaced with fresh IL-2-containing medium on days 3 and 7. Each peptide stimulation condition was cultured in triplicate wells unless otherwise noted. Using Ficoll-Paque Plus gradient centrifugation, PBMC were separated from whole blood and then either used fresh or cryopreserved at -140C. Genomic DNA was extracted from cultured CD4+ T cells with the QIAamp micro DNA kit. Paper-wide results and their limitations: In healthy vaccine recipients, vaccine-induced clones were almost all SARS-CoV-2 mono-reactive, with only 1 of 255 being cross-reactive with common cold coronaviruses. Limitations of the study were the small number of convalescent patients and the absence of early post-infection timepoints. At late post-vaccination timepoints, both infection-induced and vaccine-induced clones showed marked clonal contraction, consistent with waning T cell responses.

Specimen: CD4+ T cells from PBMCs cultured without peptide, collected after COVID-19 vaccination. This TCR came from a human donor who received a COVID-19 vaccine. The chain uses TRBV7-2 and TRBJ1-1; the D gene is not confidently resolved. The CDR3 protein is CASSSQENTEAFF. The base sequence is TGTGCCAGCAGCTCTCAGGAGAACACTGAAGCTTTCTTT.